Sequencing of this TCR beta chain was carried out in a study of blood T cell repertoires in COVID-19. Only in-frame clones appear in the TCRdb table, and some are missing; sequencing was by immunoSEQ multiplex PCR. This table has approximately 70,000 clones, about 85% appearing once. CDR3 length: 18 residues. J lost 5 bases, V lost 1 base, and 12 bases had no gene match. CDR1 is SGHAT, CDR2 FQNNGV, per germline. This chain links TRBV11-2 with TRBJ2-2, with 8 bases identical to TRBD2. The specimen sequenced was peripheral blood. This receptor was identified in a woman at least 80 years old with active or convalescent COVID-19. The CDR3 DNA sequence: TGTGCCAGCAGCTTAGGAGGGTCGGCTAGCGGGCCAACCGGGGAGCTGTTTTTT. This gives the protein CASSLGGSASGPTGELFF.